This T cell receptor beta chain is drawn from a study of blood T cell repertoires in COVID-19. Study as a whole: Sample material is recorded as cDNA or gDNA derived from T cells, B-cell-depleted T cells, or PBMCs.

CDR3 length equals 13 residues. Trimming pared 1 base from V and 1 base from J, leaving 5 bases between. CDR1 is LNHDA, CDR2 SQIVND, per germline (reference sequence). Profiling relied on immunoSEQ multiplex PCR, and the TCRdb table lists in-frame clones only, not all of them. The profile shows 200,000 to 300,000 clones, around 86% of them singletons. Regarding this clone: The same CDR3 arises from other DNA sequences in this sample as well.

Adults between about 18 and 89 years of age took part from 24 US areas. Cohort assignment relied on participant-reported clinical history. For recovered donors of Cohort 3, there were two negative PCRs, clearance, or symptom resolution. The J gene is TRBJ2-7, the V gene TRBV19; D not resolved. This receptor was taken from a woman under 30 who had recovered from COVID-19. The sequencing sample was made of PBMCs or T cells enriched from blood (not recorded which). CDR3 in DNA: TGTGCCAGTAGTATAGGGCAGTCCTACGAGCAGTACTTC. It specifies CASSIGQSYEQYF.